This entry lists 13 T cell receptor beta chains sequenced from one sample in a study of blood T cell repertoires in COVID-19. The method was immunoSEQ multiplex PCR; TCRdb's version includes in-frame clones alone and lacks a portion of them. The sample has roughly 120,000 clones, around three quarters seen once; the top ten hold around 7.3%. Sequencing used peripheral blood. The receptors were sampled from a woman aged 55-69 years with acute or convalescent COVID-19.

V and J are TRBV5-1 and TRBJ2-6; 7 positions match TRBD2. The germline gives CDR1 SGHRS, CDR2 YFSETQ. Trimming removed 4 bases from V and 0 bases from J; junction bases left unmatched: 16. This CDR3 is 20 amino acids long. The CDR3 loop reads CASSTKTSGATNSGANVLTF. The CDR3 DNA is TGCGCCAGCAGCACGAAGACGAGCGGGGCGACTAACTCTGGGGCCAACGTCCTGACTTTC.

The V and J genes are TRBV19 and TRBJ1-2; weak D call: TRBD1 (6 bases). V was cut by 3 bases and J by 4 bases, with 12 bases left in between. There are 14 residues in the CDR3. Germline values: CDR1 LNHDA, CDR2 SQIVND (reference sequence). The CDR3 coding sequence is TGTGCCAGTAGTATTCAGACAGGACCCTATGGCTACACCTTC. It is translated as CASSIQTGPYGYTF.

The chain employs TRBV27 and TRBJ2-3, with D perhaps TRBD1 (6 bases). Looked up from germline, CDR1 is MNHEY and CDR2 is SMNVEV (reference sequence). The ends were cut back, 5 bases at V and 3 bases at J, with 12 bases in the middle. This CDR3 has 14 amino acids. CDR3 in amino acids: CASSPLTGTDTQYF. DNA of the CDR3: TGTGCCAGCAGTCCCTTGACAGGTACAGATACGCAGTATTTT.

The chain joins TRBV7-9 to TRBJ1-1; 9 nucleotides match TRBD1. Germline V gives CDR1 SEHNR, CDR2 FQNEAQ (reference sequence). Trimming at V came to 5 bases and at J to 4 bases, leaving 8 bases not matched to a gene. The CDR3 sequence is 15 residues long. CDR3 sequence reads: CASSTDRDRVTEAFF. As DNA, the CDR3 is TGTGCCAGCAGCACAGACCGGGACAGGGTCACTGAAGCTTTCTTT.

This chain links TRBV2 with TRBJ2-2, with D hard to call. Germline V gives CDR1 SNHLY, CDR2 FYNNEI. CDR3 length: 15 amino acids. V was shortened by 7 bases and J by 7 bases, with 19 bases between the two germline ends. DNA of the CDR3: TGTGCCAGCACCAGAGGAATAAGTGGTAGCGGGGAGCTGTTTTTT. Encoded protein: CASTRGISGSGELFF. The variable domain in full, with the rest retrieved from reference TRBV2 and TRBJ2-2, is EPEVTQTPSHQVTQMGQEVILRCVPISNHLYFYWYRQILGQKVEFLVSFYNNEISEKSEIFDDQFSVERPDGSNFTLKIRSTKLEDSAMYFCASTRGISGSGELFFGEGSRLTVL.

The V gene is TRBV28, the J gene TRBJ1-5, with 9 bases fitting TRBD1. Germline V CDR1 and CDR2: MDHEN, SYDVKM. V lost 5 bases to trimming and J lost 7 bases; unmatched junction nucleotides: 15. The CDR3 loop spans 17 amino acids. In DNA form, the CDR3 reads TGTGCCAGCAGTCACGACTGGGACAGGGATATGTTCCAGCCCCAGCATTTT. As protein: CASSHDWDRDMFQPQHF.

The chain combines TRBV24-1 with TRBJ2-1; TRBD2 agrees at 14 bases. Germline-derived CDR1 and CDR2 are KGHDR and SFDVKD. The CDR3 totals 17 residues. V lost 3 bases and J lost 4; bases outside the gene matches: 4. As DNA, the CDR3 is TGTGCCACCAGTGATCGACTAGCGGGGGGGTCATACAATGAGCAGTTCTTC. Residues: CATSDRLAGGSYNEQFF.

The chain is built from TRBV6-1 and TRBJ2-3, with TRBD1 as a possible D gene (5 bases). V was trimmed by 1 base and J by 2 bases, leaving 10 bases between them. Germline values: CDR1 MNHNS, CDR2 SASEGT. The CDR3 contains 15 residues. CDR3 DNA sequence: TGTGCCAGCAGTGAAGATCGACAGACCACAGATACGCAGTATTTT. Translating it yields CASSEDRQTTDTQYF.

The V and J genes are TRBV2 and TRBJ2-2; D gene ambiguous. The V end was cut by 7 bases, the J end by 0 bases, with 9 bases between. This CDR3 comprises 14 residues. Germline values: CDR1 SNHLY, CDR2 FYNNEI. Here the CDR3 DNA reads TGTGCCAGCAATGGCAGGTCGAACACCGGGGAGCTGTTTTTT. Encoded protein: CASNGRSNTGELFF. Complete variable domain (other parts from reference TRBV2 and TRBJ2-2): EPEVTQTPSHQVTQMGQEVILRCVPISNHLYFYWYRQILGQKVEFLVSFYNNEISEKSEIFDDQFSVERPDGSNFTLKIRSTKLEDSAMYFCASNGRSNTGELFFGEGSRLTVL.

The chain combines TRBV7-2 with TRBJ1-5, with D unclear. The germline V and J ends were trimmed by 1 base and 0 bases, with 4 bases remaining between them. The germline CDR1 and CDR2 sequences are SGHTA and FQGNSA. This CDR3 contains 14 residues. The CDR3 here is CASSLGNSNQPQHF. The CDR3 nucleotides are TGTGCCAGCAGCTTAGGTAATAGCAATCAGCCCCAGCATTTT.

The rearrangement uses TRBV7-9 and TRBJ1-2, with D hard to call. This CDR3 has 13 amino acids. V lost 7 bases and J lost 3, with 12 bases in between. The germline gives CDR1 SEHNR, CDR2 FQNEAQ (reference sequence). CDR3 sequence reads: CASNEGIYYGYTF. DNA of the CDR3: TGTGCCAGCAACGAGGGAATTTACTATGGCTACACCTTC.

The table lists this clone with a few counts. The rearrangement links TRBV6-5 to TRBJ1-1; TRBD1 matches at 7 bases. The trim removed 8 bases at V and 0 bases at J, leaving 6 bases unmatched. This CDR3 region has 14 residues. The germline V gene has CDR1 MNHEY and CDR2 SVGAGI. The CDR3 is CASLGGQLNTEAFF. CDR3 nucleotides: TGTGCCAGCTTGGGGGGACAGTTGAACACTGAAGCTTTCTTT.

This chain joins TRBV5-1 and TRBJ2-5; the match to TRBD2 covers 10 bases. With V trimmed by 4 bases and J by 1 base, 19 bases remained unmatched. Per germline, CDR1 SGHRS and CDR2 YFSETQ. The CDR3 covers 20 residues. CDR3 nucleotide sequence: TGCGCCAGCAGCCCAGATCTATTGGTAGCGGGGGGTCCTTTCCAAGAGACCCAGTACTTC. It specifies CASSPDLLVAGGPFQETQYF.